These 21 T cell receptor beta chains were sequenced from one sample in a study of PD-L1 blockade in urothelial cancer. As for time point: pretreatment peripheral blood. Repertoires were generated with immunoSEQ multiplex PCR, while TCRdb's copy carries only in-frame clones and drops some. The data hold about 95,000 clones, with around 86% observed a single time. The sample here was PBMCs, taken around atezolizumab (anti-PD-L1) treatment. Receptors originate from a man in his 60s with urothelial cancer.

The chain recombines TRBV19 with TRBJ1-1; no reliable D call. Germline V lookup: CDR1 LNHDA, CDR2 SQIVND (reference sequence). V was pared by 8 bases and J by 0 bases, with 13 bases between. The CDR3 is 14 residues long. The CDR3 nucleotides read TGTGCCAGTGCGGGCTCGGGGATGAACACTGAAGCTTTCTTT. It specifies CASAGSGMNTEAFF.

The chain uses TRBV28 and TRBJ2-2, with D possibly matching TRBD1 (6 bases). The V end lost 1 base, the J end lost 4 bases, and 10 bases lay between the germline ends. Germline V gives CDR1 MDHEN, CDR2 SYDVKM. The CDR3 is 15 amino acids. The CDR3 DNA sequence: TGTGCCAGCAGTTTATTAAAGGGGGTCACCGGGGAGCTGTTTTTT. Translated: CASSLLKGVTGELFF. The full variable domain, its missing parts supplied by reference TRBV28 and TRBJ2-2, is DVKVTQSSRYLVKRTGEKVFLECVQDMDHENMFWYRQDPGLGLRLIYFSYDVKMKEKGDIPEGYSVSREKKERFSLILESASTNQTSMYLCASSLLKGVTGELFFGEGSRLTVL.

This clone was counted a single time. V and J are TRBV15 and TRBJ2-7, with 8 bases that match TRBD2. V lost 5 bases to trimming and J lost 6 bases; unmatched junction nucleotides: 12. Per germline, CDR1 LNHNV and CDR2 YYDKDF (reference sequence). This CDR3 is built from 15 residues. DNA for the CDR3: TGTGCCACCAGCGCGCGGAGAAGCGGGAGAGCCGAGCAGTACTTC. It encodes CATSARRSGRAEQYF.

The chain employs TRBV6-1 and TRBJ1-5; 7 positions match TRBD1. V was clipped by 5 bases and J by 0 bases; unmatched bases: 4. Germline assignment: CDR1 MNHNS and CDR2 SASEGT. This CDR3 has 15 amino acids. CDR3 nucleotides: TGTGCCAGCAGTTGGGACAGCTATAGCAATCAGCCCCAGCATTTT. It encodes CASSWDSYSNQPQHF.

The chain uses TRBV4-2 and TRBJ2-7; a weak D match, TRBD2 (5 bases). This CDR3 is 14 amino acids long. Trimming took 4 bases from V and 1 from J, leaving 11 bases between them. Germline V gene data show CDR1 as LGHNA and CDR2 as YNFKEQ. The CDR3 bases are TGTGCCAGCAGCCCCGGCGCGGGTTCCTACGAGCAGTACTTC. This gives the protein CASSPGAGSYEQYF.

This chain uses TRBV7-9 with TRBJ1-6; no clear D gene. V lost 4 bases and J 6 bases, leaving 7 bases between the germline ends. The length of the CDR3 is 13 residues. From germline, CDR1 is SEHNR and CDR2 FQNEAQ (reference sequence). For the CDR3, the DNA is TGTGCCAGCAGCTCAGGCTCTAATTCACCCCTCCACTTT. The encoded protein is CASSSGSNSPLHF.

V gene TRBV6-5 combines with J gene TRBJ2-3; possible D gene TRBD2, 6 bases. The germline gives CDR1 MNHEY, CDR2 SVGAGI. Trimming pared 7 bases from V and 0 bases from J, leaving 8 bases between. This CDR3 is built from 13 residues. Written as DNA, the CDR3 is TGTGCCAGCATGCGGGACAGCACAGATACGCAGTATTTT. It encodes CASMRDSTDTQYF.

The chain has TRBV28 and TRBJ1-1, with a weak D call TRBD1 (5 bases). The germline V and J ends were trimmed by 6 bases and 0 bases, with 11 bases remaining between them. Per the germline V gene, CDR1 is MDHEN and CDR2 is SYDVKM. The CDR3 totals 14 residues. The CDR3 here is CASRVTGVNTEAFF. The DNA of the CDR3 is TGTGCCAGCAGAGTGACGGGGGTGAACACTGAAGCTTTCTTT. The full variable domain, completed using reference TRBV28 and TRBJ1-1, is DVKVTQSSRYLVKRTGEKVFLECVQDMDHENMFWYRQDPGLGLRLIYFSYDVKMKEKGDIPEGYSVSREKKERFSLILESASTNQTSMYLCASRVTGVNTEAFFGQGTRLTVV.

V and J are TRBV10-1 and TRBJ2-3; tentatively, D is TRBD1 (6 bases). CDR1 WNHNN and CDR2 SYGVQD come from the germline V gene (reference sequence). The CDR3 runs to 14 residues. Trimming took 4 bases from V and 14 from J, leaving 22 bases between them. This CDR3 is CASSVIRDTWARYF. The CDR3, as DNA: TGCGCCAGCAGTGTCATCCGGGACACCTGGGCGAGGTATTTT.

The chain combines TRBV6-1 with TRBJ2-5; 9 nucleotides match TRBD2. There are 15 residues in the CDR3. J gave up 4 bases and V 6 bases, and 9 bases lay outside the gene matches. The germline V gene encodes CDR1 MNHNS and CDR2 SASEGT. As DNA, the CDR3 is TGTGCCAGCAGGAAATTAGCGGGAGTGGGAGAGACCCAGTACTTC. Translation gives CASRKLAGVGETQYF.

This clone occurred once. This chain links TRBV5-4 with TRBJ1-6, with D possibly matching TRBD1 (6 bases). Trimming stripped 0 bases from V and 10 bases from J, with 14 bases between. This CDR3 spans 15 amino acids. CDR1 is SGHNT, CDR2 YYREEE, per germline (reference sequence). The CDR3 region has the DNA TGTGCCAGCAGCTTGGCCATAGGGGGAGAATCACCCCTCCACTTT. Protein sequence: CASSLAIGGESPLHF.

CDR3 protein: CASSRTDRGQNSPLHF. CDR3 DNA sequence: TGTGCCAGCAGTCGAACCGACAGGGGGCAAAATTCACCCCTCCACTTT. V is TRBV6-6 and J is TRBJ1-6; TRBD1 matches 10 bases. This CDR3 is built from 16 residues. Germline CDR1 and CDR2: MNHNY and SVGAGI (reference sequence). V shed 5 bases, J shed 7 bases, and the junction held 8 bases outside the gene matches.

This chain joins TRBV10-1 and TRBJ1-1, with TRBD1 identical over 10 bases. The germline V gene has CDR1 WNHNN and CDR2 SYGVQD (reference sequence). The CDR3 loop spans 14 amino acids. V shed 6 bases, J shed 4 bases, and the junction held 5 bases outside the gene matches. The CDR3 DNA is TGCGCCAGCAGAGGGACAGGGGTCGGCACTGAAGCTTTCTTT. Its protein product is CASRGTGVGTEAFF.

The genes are TRBV7-6 and TRBJ2-5, with 7 bases aligning to TRBD2. The junction had 2 bases not matched to a gene; V was cut back by 3 bases and J by 1 base. The CDR3 length is 14 residues. The V gene's germline CDR1 is SGHVS and CDR2 FNYEAQ. DNA of the CDR3: TGTGCCAGCAGCTTCGGCGGGGGCCAAGAGACCCAGTACTTC. It encodes CASSFGGGQETQYF. The full variable domain, completed using reference TRBV7-6 and TRBJ2-5, is GAGVSQSPRYKVTKRGQDVALRCDPISGHVSLYWYRQALGQGPEFLTYFNYEAQQDKSGLPNDRFSAERPEGSISTLTIQRTEQRDSAMYRCASSFGGGQETQYFGPGTRLLVL.

This clone was counted between two and nine times. The chain is built from TRBV18 and TRBJ2-7, with unresolved D. From germline, CDR1 is KGHSH and CDR2 LQKENI. The CDR3 length is 11 residues. V shed 5 bases and J shed 6 bases, with 8 bases lying between them. In nucleotides, the CDR3 is TGTGCCAGCTCAGTCTCCCGCGAGCAGTACTTC. It is translated as CASSVSREQYF.

This chain uses TRBV2 with TRBJ2-2; D remains unclear. Germline V CDR1 and CDR2: SNHLY, FYNNEI. The CDR3 contains 14 residues. V lost 2 bases and J lost 2, with 6 bases in between. DNA of the CDR3: TGTGCCAGCAGTGAACTACCCAACACCGGGGAGCTGTTTTTT. This encodes CASSELPNTGELFF.

This clone has a handful of counts. The V call is TRBV7-6, the J call TRBJ1-1, with 9 bases aligning to TRBD1. Looked up from germline, CDR1 is SGHVS and CDR2 is FNYEAQ. After removal of 4 bases from V and 0 bases from J, the junction contained 12 bases not matched to a gene. There are 18 residues in the CDR3. As DNA, the CDR3 is TGTGCCAGCAGCTCTAGGACGGGGGACAGGGACTTGAACACTGAAGCTTTCTTT. Protein: CASSSRTGDRDLNTEAFF.

This sequence joins TRBV5-1 and TRBJ2-3; 9 bases agree with TRBD2. The CDR3 runs to 18 residues. From germline, CDR1 is SGHRS and CDR2 YFSETQ. J lost 0 bases, V lost 4 bases, and 12 bases had no gene match. CDR3: CASSANPLAGLSTDTQYF. The CDR3 nucleotides read TGCGCCAGCAGCGCCAACCCCCTAGCGGGGCTTAGCACAGATACGCAGTATTTT.

V and J are TRBV28 and TRBJ1-5; D unresolved. The CDR3 is made up of 15 amino acids. From germline, CDR1 is MDHEN and CDR2 SYDVKM. Between the trimmed V and J ends, which lost 3 bases and 6 bases, there was a span of 15 bases. The CDR3 sequence is CASSLREGWLQPQHF. CDR3 coding DNA: TGTGCCAGCAGTTTGCGGGAGGGATGGCTTCAGCCCCAGCATTTT.

This chain links TRBV6-6 with TRBJ1-4; D possibly corresponds to TRBD1 (5 bases). The CDR3 contains 13 residues. CDR1 and CDR2 (germline): MNHNY, SVGAGI (reference sequence). V lost 11 bases to trimming and J lost 3 bases, with 13 bases between them. CDR3 residues: CAGSGGSNEKLFF. DNA of the CDR3: TGTGCCGGGAGTGGGGGGTCTAATGAAAAACTGTTTTTT.

CDR3: CASSLQTGGSYNEQFF. CDR3 DNA sequence: TGTGCCAGCAGTTTACAAACAGGGGGGAGCTACAATGAGCAGTTCTTC. V and J are TRBV28 and TRBJ2-1, with 8 bases fitting TRBD1. After removal of 2 bases from V and 3 bases from J, the junction contained 6 bases not matched to a gene. In germline, CDR1 is MDHEN, CDR2 SYDVKM. The CDR3 has 16 residues.